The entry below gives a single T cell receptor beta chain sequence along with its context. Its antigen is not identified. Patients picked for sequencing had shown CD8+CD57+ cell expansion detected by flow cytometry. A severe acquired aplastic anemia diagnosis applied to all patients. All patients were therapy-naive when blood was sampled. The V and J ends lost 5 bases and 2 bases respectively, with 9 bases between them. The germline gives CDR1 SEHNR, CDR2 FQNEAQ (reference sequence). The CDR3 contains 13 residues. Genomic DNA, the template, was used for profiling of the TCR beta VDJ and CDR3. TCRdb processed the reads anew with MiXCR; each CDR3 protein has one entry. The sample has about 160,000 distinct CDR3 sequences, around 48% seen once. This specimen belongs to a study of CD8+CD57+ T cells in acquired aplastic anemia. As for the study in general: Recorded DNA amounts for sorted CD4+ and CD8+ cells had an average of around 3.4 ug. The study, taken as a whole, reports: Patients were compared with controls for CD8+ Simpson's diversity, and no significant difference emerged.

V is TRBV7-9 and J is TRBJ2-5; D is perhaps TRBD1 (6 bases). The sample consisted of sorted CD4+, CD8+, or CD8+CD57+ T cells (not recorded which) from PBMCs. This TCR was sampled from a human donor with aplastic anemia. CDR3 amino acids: CASSRTAQETQYF. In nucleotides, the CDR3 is TGTGCCAGCAGCCGGACAGCTCAAGAGACCCAGTACTTC.